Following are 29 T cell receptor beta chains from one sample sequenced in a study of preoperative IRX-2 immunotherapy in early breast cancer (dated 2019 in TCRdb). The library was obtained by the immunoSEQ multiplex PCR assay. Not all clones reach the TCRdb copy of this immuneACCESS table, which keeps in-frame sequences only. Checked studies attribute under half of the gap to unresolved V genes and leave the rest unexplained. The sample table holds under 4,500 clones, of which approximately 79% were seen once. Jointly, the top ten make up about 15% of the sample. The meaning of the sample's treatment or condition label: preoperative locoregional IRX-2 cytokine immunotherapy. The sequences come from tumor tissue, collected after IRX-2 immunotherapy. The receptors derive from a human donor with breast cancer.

The CDR3 DNA is TGCGCCAGCAGTCCCGCGGGGAGCACCGGGGAGCTGTTTTTT. It codes for CASSPAGSTGELFF. The chain joins TRBV5-1 to TRBJ2-2; weak D call: TRBD2 (6 bases). Deletions cut 5 bases from V and 4 bases from J, with 12 bases between. This CDR3 has 14 amino acids. Germline V CDR1 and CDR2: SGHRS, YFSETQ. The whole variable domain, remainder taken from reference TRBV5-1 and TRBJ2-2, is KAGVTQTPRYLIKTRGQQVTLSCSPISGHRSVSWYQQTPGQGLQFLFEYFSETQRNKGNFPGRFSGRQFSNSRSEMNVSTLELGDSALYLCASSPAGSTGELFFGEGSRLTVL.

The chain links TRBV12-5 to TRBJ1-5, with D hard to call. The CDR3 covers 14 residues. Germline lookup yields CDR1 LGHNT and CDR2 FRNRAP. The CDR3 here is CASDLASSNQPQHF. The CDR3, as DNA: TGTGCCAGCGACCTAGCATCTAGCAATCAGCCCCAGCATTTT.

The CDR3 nucleotides read TGTGCCTGGAGTGCTTCAGGGAATGGGGAGCTGTTTTTT. Translation: CAWSASGNGELFF. This chain connects TRBV30 to TRBJ2-2, with TRBD1 as a possible D gene (5 bases). CDR1 and CDR2 (germline): GTSNPN, SVGIG (reference sequence). The CDR3 sequence is 13 residues long. The germline V and J ends were trimmed by 1 base and 8 bases, with 11 bases remaining between them.

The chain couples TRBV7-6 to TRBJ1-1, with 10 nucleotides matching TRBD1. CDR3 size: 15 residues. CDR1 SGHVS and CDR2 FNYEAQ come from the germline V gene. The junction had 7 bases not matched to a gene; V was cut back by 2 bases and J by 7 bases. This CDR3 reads CASSLRGGTGVEAFF. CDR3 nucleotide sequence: TGTGCCAGCAGCTTACGGGGAGGGACAGGGGTTGAAGCTTTCTTT.

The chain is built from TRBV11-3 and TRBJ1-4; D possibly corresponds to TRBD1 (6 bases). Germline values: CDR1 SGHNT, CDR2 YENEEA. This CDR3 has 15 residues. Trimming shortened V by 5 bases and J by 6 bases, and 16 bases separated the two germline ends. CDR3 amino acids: CASSLGGQRYEKLFF. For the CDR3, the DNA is TGTGCCAGCAGCCTAGGTGGACAGAGGTATGAAAAACTGTTTTTT.

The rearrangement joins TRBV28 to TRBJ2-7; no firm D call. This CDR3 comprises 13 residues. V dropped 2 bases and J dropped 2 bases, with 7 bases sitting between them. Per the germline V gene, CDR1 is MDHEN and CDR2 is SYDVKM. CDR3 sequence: CASSLAVPYEQYF. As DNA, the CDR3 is TGTGCCAGCAGTTTAGCCGTCCCCTACGAGCAGTACTTC.

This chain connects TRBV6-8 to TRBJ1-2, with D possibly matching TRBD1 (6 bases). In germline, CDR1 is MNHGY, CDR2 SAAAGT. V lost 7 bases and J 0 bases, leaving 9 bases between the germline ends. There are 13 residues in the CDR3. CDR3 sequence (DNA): TGTGCCAGCAAAAGGGGGACTAACTATGGCTACACCTTC. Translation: CASKRGTNYGYTF.

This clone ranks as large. This CDR3 is CASSKHVGGTEAFF. The CDR3 bases are TGTGCCAGCAGCAAACACGTTGGAGGTACTGAAGCTTTCTTT. This chain links TRBV11-3 with TRBJ1-1; D not certain. Deletions cut 5 bases from V and 5 bases from J, with 15 bases between. Germline CDR1 SGHNT, CDR2 YENEEA. There are 14 residues in the CDR3.

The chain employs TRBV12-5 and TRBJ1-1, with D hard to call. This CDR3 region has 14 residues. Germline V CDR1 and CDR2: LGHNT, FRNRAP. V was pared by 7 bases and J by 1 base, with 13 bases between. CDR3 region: CASDFGKANTEAFF. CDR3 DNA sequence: TGTGCTAGTGACTTTGGTAAGGCGAACACTGAAGCTTTCTTT.

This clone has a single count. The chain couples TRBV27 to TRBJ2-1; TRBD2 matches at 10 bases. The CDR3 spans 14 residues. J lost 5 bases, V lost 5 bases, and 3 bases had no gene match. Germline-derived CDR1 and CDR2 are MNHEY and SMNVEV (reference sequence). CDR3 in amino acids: CASSRLAGDNEQFF. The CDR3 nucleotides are TGTGCCAGCAGTAGGCTAGCGGGAGACAATGAGCAGTTCTTC.

CDR3 DNA sequence: TGTGCCATCAGTGAGAGGATCCAACAGCCCCAGCATTTT. Amino acids: CAISERIQQPQHF. The chain is built from TRBV10-3 and TRBJ1-5; no reliable D call. Trimming left V 2 bases short and J 7 bases short, with 9 bases between. Germline loops: CDR1 ENHRY, CDR2 SYGVKD. CDR3 length: 13 residues.

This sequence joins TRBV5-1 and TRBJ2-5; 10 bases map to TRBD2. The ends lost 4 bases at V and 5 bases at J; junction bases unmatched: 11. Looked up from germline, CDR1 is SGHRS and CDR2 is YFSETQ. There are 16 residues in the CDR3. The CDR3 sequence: CASSSTPSGGGETQYF. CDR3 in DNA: TGCGCCAGCAGCAGCACCCCTAGCGGGGGTGGGGAGACCCAGTACTTC.

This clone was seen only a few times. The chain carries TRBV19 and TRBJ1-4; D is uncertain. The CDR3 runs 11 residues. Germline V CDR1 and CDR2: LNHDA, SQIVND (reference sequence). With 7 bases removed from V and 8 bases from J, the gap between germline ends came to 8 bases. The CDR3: CASTSEEKLFF. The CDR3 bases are TGTGCCAGTACCAGTGAGGAAAAACTGTTTTTT.

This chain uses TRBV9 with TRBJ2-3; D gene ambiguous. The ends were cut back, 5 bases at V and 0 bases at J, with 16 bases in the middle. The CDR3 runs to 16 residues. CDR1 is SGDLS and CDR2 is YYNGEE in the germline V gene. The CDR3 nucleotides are TGTGCCAGCAGTGGTGTGACGGCGCCGAGCACAGATACGCAGTATTTT. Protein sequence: CASSGVTAPSTDTQYF.

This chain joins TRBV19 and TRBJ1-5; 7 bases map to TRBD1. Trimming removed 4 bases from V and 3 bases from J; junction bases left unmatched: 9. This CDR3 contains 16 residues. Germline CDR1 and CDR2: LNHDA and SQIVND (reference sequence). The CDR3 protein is CASSTPGTALNQPQHF. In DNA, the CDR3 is TGTGCCAGTAGTACGCCCGGGACAGCCCTCAATCAGCCCCAGCATTTT.

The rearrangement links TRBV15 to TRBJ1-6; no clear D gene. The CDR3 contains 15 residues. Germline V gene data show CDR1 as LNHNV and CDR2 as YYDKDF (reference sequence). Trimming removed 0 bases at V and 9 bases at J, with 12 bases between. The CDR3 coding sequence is TGTGCCACCAGCAGAGATCCGGCGGTCGGTTCACCCCTCCACTTT. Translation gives CATSRDPAVGSPLHF.

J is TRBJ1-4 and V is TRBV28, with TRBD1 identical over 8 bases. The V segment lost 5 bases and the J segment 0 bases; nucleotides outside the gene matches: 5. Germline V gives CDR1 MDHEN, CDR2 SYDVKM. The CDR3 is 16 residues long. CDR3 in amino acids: CASSPWTGTTNEKLFF. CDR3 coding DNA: TGTGCCAGCAGTCCCTGGACAGGGACAACTAATGAAAAACTGTTTTTT.

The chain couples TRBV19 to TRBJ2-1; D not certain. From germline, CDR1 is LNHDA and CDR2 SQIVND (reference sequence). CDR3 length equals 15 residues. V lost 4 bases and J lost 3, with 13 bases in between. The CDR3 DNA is TGTGCCAGTAGTAGAGGAAGTAGGGTCTACAATGAGCAGTTCTTC. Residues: CASSRGSRVYNEQFF.

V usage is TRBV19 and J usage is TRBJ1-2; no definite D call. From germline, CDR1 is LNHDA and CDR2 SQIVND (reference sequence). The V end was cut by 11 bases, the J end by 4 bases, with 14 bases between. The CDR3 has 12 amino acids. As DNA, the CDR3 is TGTGCCGCCTATTCGGGTACCTATGGCTACACCTTC. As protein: CAAYSGTYGYTF.

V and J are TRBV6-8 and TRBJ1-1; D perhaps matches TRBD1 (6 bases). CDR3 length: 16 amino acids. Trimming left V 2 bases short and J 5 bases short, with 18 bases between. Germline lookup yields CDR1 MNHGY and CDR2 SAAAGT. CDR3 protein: CASSYDGGARETEAFF. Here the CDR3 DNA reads TGTGCCAGCAGTTACGATGGGGGCGCGAGGGAGACTGAAGCTTTCTTT.

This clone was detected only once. As DNA, the CDR3 is TGTGCCACCGCGGACACGTTAAATCAGCCCCAGCATTTT. This translates into CATADTLNQPQHF. This chain uses TRBV19 with TRBJ1-5, with a possible D match to TRBD1 (5 bases). Trimming shortened V by 10 bases and J by 4 bases, and 14 bases separated the two germline ends. This CDR3 comprises 13 residues. CDR1 LNHDA and CDR2 SQIVND come from the germline V gene (reference sequence).

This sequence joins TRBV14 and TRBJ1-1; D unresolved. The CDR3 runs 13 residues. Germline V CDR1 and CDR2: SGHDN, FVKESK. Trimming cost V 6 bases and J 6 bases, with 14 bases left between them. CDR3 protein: CASRAISVAEAFF. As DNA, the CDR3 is TGTGCCAGCAGGGCTATCTCGGTGGCTGAAGCTTTCTTT.

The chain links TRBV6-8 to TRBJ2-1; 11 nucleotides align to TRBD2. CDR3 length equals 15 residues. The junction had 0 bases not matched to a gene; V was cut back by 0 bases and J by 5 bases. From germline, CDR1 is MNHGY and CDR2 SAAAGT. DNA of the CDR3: TGTGCCAGCAGTTACTCGGGACTAGCGGACAATGAGCAGTTCTTC. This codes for CASSYSGLADNEQFF.

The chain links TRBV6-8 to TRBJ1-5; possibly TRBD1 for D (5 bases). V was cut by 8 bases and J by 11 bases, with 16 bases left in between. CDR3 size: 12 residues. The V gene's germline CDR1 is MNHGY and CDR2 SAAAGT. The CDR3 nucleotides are TGTGCCAGCGATGACAGCGCCCCCGCCCAGCATTTT. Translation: CASDDSAPAQHF.

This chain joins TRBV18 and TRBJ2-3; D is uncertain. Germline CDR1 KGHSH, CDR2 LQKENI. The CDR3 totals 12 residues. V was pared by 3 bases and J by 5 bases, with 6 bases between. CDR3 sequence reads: CASSPEIDTQYF. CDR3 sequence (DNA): TGTGCCAGCTCACCGGAAATAGATACGCAGTATTTT.

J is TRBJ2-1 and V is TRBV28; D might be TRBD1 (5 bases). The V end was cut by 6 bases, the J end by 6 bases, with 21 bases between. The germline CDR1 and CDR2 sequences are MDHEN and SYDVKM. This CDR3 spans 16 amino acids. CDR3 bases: TGTGCCAGCAGCCCCGCCGGGTGGGGCCGGGTCAATGAGCAGTTCTTC. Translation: CASSPAGWGRVNEQFF.

In nucleotides, the CDR3 is TGTGCCAGCAGCCCGAGGGTATACAGCTCCTACGAGCAGTACTTC. Translating it yields CASSPRVYSSYEQYF. The chain combines TRBV28 with TRBJ2-7, with D possibly matching TRBD2 (5 bases). V lost 6 bases, J lost 0 bases, and 15 bases lay in between. The germline gives CDR1 MDHEN, CDR2 SYDVKM. The CDR3 contains 15 residues.

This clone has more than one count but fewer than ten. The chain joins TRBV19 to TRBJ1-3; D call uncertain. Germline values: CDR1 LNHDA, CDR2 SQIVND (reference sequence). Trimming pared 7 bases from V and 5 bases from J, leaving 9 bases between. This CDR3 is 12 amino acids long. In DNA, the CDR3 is TGTGCCAGTAACGCCCCAAGAAACACCATATATTTT. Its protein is CASNAPRNTIYF.

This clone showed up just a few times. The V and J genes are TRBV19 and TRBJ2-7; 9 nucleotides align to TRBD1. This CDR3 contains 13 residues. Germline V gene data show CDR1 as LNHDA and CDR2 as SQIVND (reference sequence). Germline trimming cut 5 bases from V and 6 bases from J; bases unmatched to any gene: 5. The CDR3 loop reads CASSRQGVGEQYF. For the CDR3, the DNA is TGTGCCAGTAGTCGACAGGGGGTTGGCGAGCAGTACTTC.